This T cell receptor (beta chain) was sequenced for a study of cytomegalovirus exposure and HLA in healthy donors. 13 Jbeta primers and 60 Vbeta primers were used for the PCR. The method was immunoSEQ multiplex PCR; TCRdb's version includes in-frame clones alone and lacks a portion of them. The data hold 40,000 to 45,000 clones, with 70% to 85% observed a single time. This clone came up once. Its specificity is unknown. Germline V gene lookup returns CDR1 SGHTA and CDR2 FQGNSA. There are 13 residues in the CDR3. V shed 6 bases and J 7 bases; nucleotides not matched to a gene: 5. Findings and limits, study-wide: Despite most TCR sequences being rare, some public TCRs occurred in many donors. Overall, roughly 160 TCR beta chains were annotated as cytomegalovirus-associated. Reports indicate that TCR beta sequences accurately predicted the HLA-A and HLA-B alleles of most subjects.

The chain carries TRBV7-2 and TRBJ1-5; 8 positions match TRBD1. The sample taken for sequencing was PBMCs. This clonotype was obtained from a man between 25 and 39 years old in good health and CMV-seronegative. Here the CDR3 DNA reads TGTGCCAGCAGTCAGACAGGGGAACAGCCCCAGCATTTT. Protein sequence: CASSQTGEQPQHF.